The entry below describes one T cell receptor beta chain. What it recognizes is unknown. This sample is part of a study of blood T cells in healthy people across ages. Study-level points and caveats: Both higher diversity and more naive CD4+ cells marked long-lived donors when set against aged donors.

The use of a sample-barcoded 5' primer and a J-beta primer mix characterized a second PCR of roughly 6 to 11 cycles. From the 5' RACE reads, TCRdb called clonotypes with MiXCR, one entry per CDR3 protein. The sample lists roughly 1.4 million distinct CDR3 sequences; 59% were seen once. This CDR3 contains 16 residues. V was clipped by 6 bases and J by 0 bases; unmatched bases: 3. Germline V gives CDR1 SEHNR, CDR2 FQNEAQ (reference sequence). The sequencing sample was made of blood. The chain is built from TRBV7-9 and TRBJ2-1; 12 bases map to TRBD2. This receptor was obtained from a man aged 18 to 29 in good health. The CDR3 sequence: CASRGLAGLSYNEQFF. The CDR3 DNA reads as TGTGCCAGCAGGGGACTAGCGGGCCTCTCCTACAATGAGCAGTTCTTC.